A single sample gave rise to the 19 T cell receptor beta chains below, sequenced in a study of beta chain features in type 1 diabetes. Study conclusions and caveats: Moderately but significantly shorter TCRB CDR3s were found in Type 1 diabetes patients in all four CD4+ subsets.

No antigen has been assigned to these receptors. The sequenced template was cDNA made from the entire isolated RNA. TCRdb's table, derived via immunoSEQ multiplex PCR, lists solely in-frame clones and lacks some. This sample has tens of thousands of clones; approximately 44% occur once, and the top ten carry approximately 0.13%. The sample consisted of stem cell memory CD4+ T cells from blood. The receptor source for this set is a man aged 30 to 45 with type 1 diabetes.

This clone was recorded only once. The chain couples TRBV18 to TRBJ2-3, with 9 bases that match TRBD1. This CDR3 is 15 amino acids long. Looked up from germline, CDR1 is KGHSH and CDR2 is LQKENI. J gave up 3 bases and V 8 bases, and 9 bases lay outside the gene matches. In DNA, the CDR3 is TGTGCCAGCACAACAGGGGGCGAGGTGACAGATACGCAGTATTTT. It specifies CASTTGGEVTDTQYF. The entire variable domain, with the rest obtained from reference TRBV18 and TRBJ2-3, is as follows: NAGVMQNPRHLVRRRGQEARLRCSPMKGHSHVYWYRQLPEEGLKFMVYLQKENIIDESGMPKERFSAEFPKEGPSILRIQQVVRGDSAAYFCASTTGGEVTDTQYFGPGTRLTVL.

J is TRBJ2-3 and V is TRBV5-4, with D possibly TRBD2 on 6 matching bases. The germline V and J ends were trimmed by 4 bases and 3 bases, with 12 bases remaining between them. Per germline, CDR1 SGHNT and CDR2 YYREEE (reference sequence). This CDR3 has 14 residues. CDR3 nucleotide sequence: TGTGCCAGCAGCGCCGACGGGACTACAGATACGCAGTATTTT. Translated, it gives CASSADGTTDTQYF.

The chain recombines TRBV28 with TRBJ2-7, with 9 bases that match TRBD2. This CDR3 comprises 18 residues. The trim removed 4 bases at V and 0 bases at J, leaving 13 bases unmatched. Germline V CDR1 and CDR2: MDHEN, SYDVKM. Here the CDR3 DNA reads TGTGCCAGCAGTTCGACACCAGCCTTTAGCGGGAGCTCCTACGAGCAGTACTTC. It translates to CASSSTPAFSGSSYEQYF. Full variable domain (missing parts from reference TRBV28 and TRBJ2-7): DVKVTQSSRYLVKRTGEKVFLECVQDMDHENMFWYRQDPGLGLRLIYFSYDVKMKEKGDIPEGYSVSREKKERFSLILESASTNQTSMYLCASSSTPAFSGSSYEQYFGPGTRLTVT.

This clone was seen a few times. This sequence joins TRBV27 and TRBJ2-3; TRBD1 matches 7 bases. Germline CDR1 reads MNHEY; CDR2 reads SMNVEV (reference sequence). After removal of 5 bases from V and 2 bases from J, the junction contained 4 bases not matched to a gene. The CDR3 totals 14 residues. The CDR3 DNA follows: TGTGCCAGCAGTACTACAGGGGTCACAGATACGCAGTATTTT. Translating it yields CASSTTGVTDTQYF.

The chain recombines TRBV6-5 with TRBJ2-7, with TRBD2 as a possible D gene (6 bases). Germline CDR1 MNHEY, CDR2 SVGAGI. CDR3 length: 13 amino acids. V lost 11 bases to trimming and J lost 0 bases, with 14 bases between them. CDR3 nucleotide sequence: TGTGCCCTCGGGGGTCGAAGCTCCTACGAGCAGTACTTC. Protein product: CALGGRSSYEQYF.

The chain has TRBV6-6 and TRBJ2-1, with TRBD1 matching 10 bases. Looked up from germline, CDR1 is MNHNY and CDR2 is SVGAGI (reference sequence). Germline trimming cut 0 bases from V and 4 bases from J; bases unmatched to any gene: 3. This CDR3 has 16 amino acids. The CDR3 is CASSYSGDRGYNEQFF. The CDR3 DNA is TGTGCCAGCAGTTACTCGGGGGACAGGGGATACAATGAGCAGTTCTTC.

The chain employs TRBV28 and TRBJ2-1; TRBD2 aligns across 10 bases. The length of the CDR3 is 17 residues. In germline, CDR1 is MDHEN, CDR2 SYDVKM. The V segment lost 5 bases and the J segment 4 bases; nucleotides outside the gene matches: 11. Here the CDR3 reads CASSPRLGTSEYNEQFF. CDR3 nucleotides: TGTGCCAGCAGTCCTAGACTCGGGACTAGCGAGTACAATGAGCAGTTCTTC.

This chain connects TRBV7-3 to TRBJ1-1, with D possibly matching TRBD1 (6 bases). Trimming pared 5 bases from V and 4 bases from J, leaving 14 bases between. The CDR3 contains 14 residues. Germline values: CDR1 SGHTA, CDR2 FQGTGA. CDR3 sequence (DNA): TGTGCCAGCAGCGAACAGGGTTTTGGCACTGAAGCTTTCTTT. It encodes CASSEQGFGTEAFF.

The sample holds a few counts of this clone. V gene TRBV9 combines with J gene TRBJ2-5, with TRBD2 identical over 15 bases. J was trimmed by 7 bases and V by 2 bases; bases with no gene match: 9. The CDR3 is 17 residues long. Germline V gives CDR1 SGDLS, CDR2 YYNGEE. CDR3 nucleotide sequence: TGTGCCAGCAGCGTCGGACTAGCGGGAGGGCTTGAGGGGACCCAGTACTTC. It codes for CASSVGLAGGLEGTQYF.

The chain joins TRBV5-1 to TRBJ1-1, with 7 positions matching TRBD1. Per germline, CDR1 SGHRS and CDR2 YFSETQ. The CDR3 sequence is 14 residues long. The trim removed 4 bases at V and 5 bases at J, leaving 8 bases unmatched. CDR3 sequence: CASSPGQFVTEAFF. CDR3 nucleotides: TGCGCCAGCAGCCCGGGACAGTTTGTGACTGAAGCTTTCTTT.

The V and J genes are TRBV19 and TRBJ2-3; 10 bases fit TRBD2. The CDR3 consists of 14 residues. Germline CDR1 reads LNHDA; CDR2 reads SQIVND (reference sequence). V dropped 6 bases and J dropped 0; count of bases not matched to a gene: 0. The CDR3 loop reads CASRTSGSTDTQYF. The CDR3 DNA follows: TGTGCCAGTAGGACTAGCGGGAGCACAGATACGCAGTATTTT. Combining the CDR3 with reference TRBV19 and TRBJ2-3 gives the whole variable domain DGGITQSPKYLFRKEGQNVTLSCEQNLNHDAMYWYRQDPGQGLRLIYYSQIVNDFQKGDIAEGYSVSREKKESFPLTVTSAQKNPTAFYLCASRTSGSTDTQYFGPGTRLTVL.

The chain is built from TRBV5-1 and TRBJ1-5; 12 nucleotides match TRBD1. CDR3 length: 20 residues. Looked up from germline, CDR1 is SGHRS and CDR2 is YFSETQ. V trimming: 8 bases; J trimming: 2 bases; junction bases outside the gene matches: 20. Here the CDR3 reads CARGYRDNRDRGRGNQPQHF. CDR3 sequence (DNA): TGCGCCAGGGGATACAGGGACAACCGGGACAGGGGGCGAGGCAATCAGCCCCAGCATTTT.

The genes are TRBV4-2 and TRBJ2-5, with D uncertain. This CDR3 spans 11 amino acids. Trimming left V 3 bases short and J 5 bases short, with 4 bases between. Germline V CDR1 and CDR2: LGHNA, YNFKEQ. CDR3 bases: TGTGCCAGCAGCCACGGTGAGACCCAGTACTTC. Protein product: CASSHGETQYF.

This chain uses TRBV5-1 with TRBJ1-2, with D unresolved. The germline CDR1 and CDR2 sequences are SGHRS and YFSETQ. CDR3 length: 12 residues. The V end lost 0 bases, the J end lost 3 bases, and 3 bases lay between the germline ends. CDR3: CASSLADYGYTF. The CDR3 DNA reads TGCGCCAGCAGCTTGGCGGACTATGGCTACACCTTC.

CDR3 in amino acids: CASSLATTNTEAFF. CDR3 coding DNA: TGTGCCAGCAGTTTGGCGACAACCAACACTGAAGCTTTCTTT. The V gene is TRBV28, the J gene TRBJ1-1; D unresolved. The germline CDR1 and CDR2 sequences are MDHEN and SYDVKM. Trimming pared 3 bases from V and 2 bases from J, leaving 10 bases between. This CDR3 contains 14 residues.

The chain employs TRBV28 and TRBJ2-7, with a tentative D call TRBD2 (6 bases). This CDR3 is 13 amino acids long. Trimming took off 5 bases at V and 3 bases at J, with 11 bases between the two ends. Germline lookup yields CDR1 MDHEN and CDR2 SYDVKM. The CDR3 DNA sequence: TGTGCCAGCAGTATTAGCGGATTCTACGAGCAGTACTTC. Amino acids: CASSISGFYEQYF.

The rearrangement joins TRBV4-3 to TRBJ2-3; 7 bases agree with TRBD1. Germline V CDR1 and CDR2: LGHNA, YSLEER. The CDR3 runs 17 residues. V trimming: 4 bases; J trimming: 0 bases; junction bases outside the gene matches: 10. In DNA, the CDR3 is TGCGCCAGCAGCCGACGATATAGGACAGGAAGCACAGATACGCAGTATTTT. It specifies CASSRRYRTGSTDTQYF.

The rearrangement joins TRBV28 to TRBJ2-7; 9 positions agree with TRBD2. With 11 bases clipped from V and 5 bases from J, the junction kept 7 bases outside the gene matches. CDR1 and CDR2 (germline): MDHEN, SYDVKM. The CDR3 is 12 residues long. This CDR3 reads CASAGGPNEQYF. CDR3 nucleotide sequence: TGTGCCTCGGCGGGAGGGCCAAACGAGCAGTACTTC.

The chain joins TRBV6-5 to TRBJ1-1; D ambiguous. The V end was cut by 0 bases, the J end by 1 base, with 6 bases between. CDR3 length: 14 amino acids. Looked up from germline, CDR1 is MNHEY and CDR2 is SVGAGI. CDR3 coding DNA: TGTGCCAGCAGTTACTCGAGCCAGAACACTGAAGCTTTCTTT. Translation gives CASSYSSQNTEAFF.